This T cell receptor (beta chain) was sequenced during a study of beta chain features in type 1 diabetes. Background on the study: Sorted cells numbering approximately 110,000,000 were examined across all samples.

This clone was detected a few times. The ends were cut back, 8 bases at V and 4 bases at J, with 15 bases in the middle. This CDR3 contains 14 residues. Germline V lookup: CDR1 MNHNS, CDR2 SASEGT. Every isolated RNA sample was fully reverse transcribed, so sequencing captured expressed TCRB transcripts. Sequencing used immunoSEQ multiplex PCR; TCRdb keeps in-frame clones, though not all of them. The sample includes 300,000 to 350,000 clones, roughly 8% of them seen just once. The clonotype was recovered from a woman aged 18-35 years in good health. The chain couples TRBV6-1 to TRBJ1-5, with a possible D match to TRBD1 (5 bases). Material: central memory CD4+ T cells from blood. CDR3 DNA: TGTGCCAGCTTGAAGGGGAGTTTGAATCAGCCCCAGCATTTT. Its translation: CASLKGSLNQPQHF.